This record covers a single T cell receptor beta chain. This entry is derived from a study of preoperative IRX-2 immunotherapy in early breast cancer. The repertoire was sequenced with immunoSEQ multiplex PCR; TCRdb's copy has only in-frame clones and lacks some. This sample has approximately 96,000 clones; roughly 90% occur once, and the top ten carry approximately 2%. Treatment here: preoperative locoregional IRX-2 cytokine immunotherapy. V trimming: 3 bases; J trimming: 4 bases; junction bases outside the gene matches: 7. In germline, CDR1 is KGHSH, CDR2 LQKENI. The CDR3 extends over 15 amino acids.

Sequencing was performed on tumor tissue, taken after IRX-2 immunotherapy. The receptor comes from a human donor with breast cancer. This sequence joins TRBV18 and TRBJ2-3; 7 bases line up with TRBD2. The CDR3 protein is CASSPSAGIADTQYF. Written as DNA, the CDR3 is TGTGCCAGCTCACCCTCAGCGGGGATCGCAGATACGCAGTATTTT.